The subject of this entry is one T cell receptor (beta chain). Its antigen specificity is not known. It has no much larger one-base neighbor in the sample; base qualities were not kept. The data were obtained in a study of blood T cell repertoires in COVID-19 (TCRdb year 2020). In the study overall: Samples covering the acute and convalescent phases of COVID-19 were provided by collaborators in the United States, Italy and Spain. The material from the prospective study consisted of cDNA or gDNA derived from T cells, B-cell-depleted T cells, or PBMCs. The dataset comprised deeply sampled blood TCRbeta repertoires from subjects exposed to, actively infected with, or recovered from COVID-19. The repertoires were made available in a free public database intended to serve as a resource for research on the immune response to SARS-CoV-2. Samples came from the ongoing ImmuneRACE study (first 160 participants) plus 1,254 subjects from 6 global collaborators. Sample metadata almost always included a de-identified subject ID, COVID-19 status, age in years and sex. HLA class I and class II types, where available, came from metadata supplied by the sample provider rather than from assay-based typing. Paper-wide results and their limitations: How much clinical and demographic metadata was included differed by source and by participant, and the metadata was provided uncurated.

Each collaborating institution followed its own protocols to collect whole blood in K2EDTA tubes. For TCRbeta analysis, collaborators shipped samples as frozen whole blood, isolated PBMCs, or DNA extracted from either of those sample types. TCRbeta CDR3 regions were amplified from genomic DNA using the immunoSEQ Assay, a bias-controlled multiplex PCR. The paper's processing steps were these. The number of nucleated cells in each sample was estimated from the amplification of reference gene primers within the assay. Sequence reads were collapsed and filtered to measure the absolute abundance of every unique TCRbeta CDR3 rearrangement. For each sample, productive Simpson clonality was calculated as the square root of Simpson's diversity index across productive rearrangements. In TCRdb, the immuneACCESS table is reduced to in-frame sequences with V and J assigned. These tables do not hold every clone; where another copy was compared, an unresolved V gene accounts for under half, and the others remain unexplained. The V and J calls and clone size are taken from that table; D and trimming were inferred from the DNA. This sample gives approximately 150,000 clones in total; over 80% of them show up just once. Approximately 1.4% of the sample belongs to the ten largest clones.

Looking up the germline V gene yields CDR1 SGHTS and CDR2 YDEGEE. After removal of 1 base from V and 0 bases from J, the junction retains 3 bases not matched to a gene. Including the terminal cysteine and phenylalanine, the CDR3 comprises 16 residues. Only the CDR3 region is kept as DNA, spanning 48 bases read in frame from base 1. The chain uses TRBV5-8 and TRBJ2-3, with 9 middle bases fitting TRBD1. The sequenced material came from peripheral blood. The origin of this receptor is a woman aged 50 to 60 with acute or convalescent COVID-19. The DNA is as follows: TGTGCCAGCAGCTTGTTGGGACAGGGTAGCACAGATACGCAGTATTTT. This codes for CASSLLGQGSTDTQYF. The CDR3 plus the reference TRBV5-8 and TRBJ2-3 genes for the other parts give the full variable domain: EAGVTQSPTHLIKTRGQQATLRCSPISGHTSVYWYQQALGLGLQFLLWYDEGEERNRGNFPPRFSGRQFPNYSSELNVNALELEDSALYLCASSLLGQGSTDTQYFGPGTRLTVL.